The 5 T cell receptor beta chains given below trace back to one sample, sequenced in a study of cytotoxic CD8 clonotypes in ibrutinib-treated CLL. Data came from immunoSEQ multiplex PCR; TCRdb stores just in-frame clones and leaves some out. The sample has some 200,000 clones, approximately 75% seen once; the top ten hold roughly 10%. This sample comprised PBMCs, obtained after 12 months of ibrutinib treatment. The receptors here all came from a human donor with chronic lymphocytic leukemia.

The chain recombines TRBV14 with TRBJ2-7, with D possibly matching TRBD2 (5 bases). This CDR3 has 15 residues. V was cut by 1 base and J by 3 bases, with 13 bases left in between. CDR1 is SGHDN, CDR2 FVKESK, per germline. The CDR3 loop reads CASSQASLANYEQYF. For the CDR3, the DNA is TGTGCCAGCAGCCAAGCCTCCCTAGCAAACTACGAGCAGTACTTC.

The chain employs TRBV5-4 and TRBJ1-5; D call uncertain. V lost 0 bases and J 5 bases, leaving 15 bases between the germline ends. Looked up from germline, CDR1 is SGHNT and CDR2 is YYREEE (reference sequence). The CDR3 runs to 16 residues. CDR3 in amino acids: CASSLGGRQSDQPQHF. Written as DNA, the CDR3 is TGTGCCAGCAGCTTGGGTGGACGCCAAAGCGATCAGCCCCAGCATTTT.

The CDR3 nucleotides read TGCGCCAGCAGTTCCGGGAAGATCACCTACAATGAGCAGTTCTTC. This sequence encodes CASSSGKITYNEQFF. The chain employs TRBV5-1 and TRBJ2-1, with a tentative D call TRBD2 (5 bases). The CDR3 sequence is 15 residues long. V was cut by 5 bases and J by 2 bases, with 14 bases left in between. Per germline, CDR1 SGHRS and CDR2 YFSETQ.

The chain uses TRBV6-1 and TRBJ1-6, with D unresolved. The CDR3 has 15 residues. V lost 2 bases, J lost 8 bases, and 13 bases lay in between. The germline gives CDR1 MNHNS, CDR2 SASEGT. CDR3 bases: TGTGCCAGCAGTGAATCCGGGTACGGCGATTCACCCCTCCACTTT. It encodes CASSESGYGDSPLHF.

The rearrangement joins TRBV7-9 to TRBJ1-2, with D possibly matching TRBD1 (5 bases). Germline V CDR1 and CDR2: SEHNR, FQNEAQ (reference sequence). With 2 bases removed from V and 2 bases from J, the gap between germline ends came to 12 bases. The CDR3 extends over 15 amino acids. Here the CDR3 DNA reads TGTGCCAGCAGCTTACTCCTGGGGCTGAACTATGGCTACACCTTC. Amino acids: CASSLLLGLNYGYTF.